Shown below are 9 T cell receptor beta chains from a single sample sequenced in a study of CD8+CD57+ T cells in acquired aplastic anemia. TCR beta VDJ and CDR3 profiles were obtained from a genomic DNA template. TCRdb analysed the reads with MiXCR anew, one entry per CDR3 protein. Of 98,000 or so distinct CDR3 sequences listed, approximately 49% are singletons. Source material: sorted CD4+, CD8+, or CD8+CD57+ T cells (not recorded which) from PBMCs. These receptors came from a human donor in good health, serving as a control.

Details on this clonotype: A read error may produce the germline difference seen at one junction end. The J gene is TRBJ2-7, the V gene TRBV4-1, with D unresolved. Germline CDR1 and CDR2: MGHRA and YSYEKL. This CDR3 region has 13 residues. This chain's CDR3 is CASSTARSYERYF. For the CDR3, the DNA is TGCGCCAGCAGCACCGCCAGGTCTTACGAGCGGTACTTC.

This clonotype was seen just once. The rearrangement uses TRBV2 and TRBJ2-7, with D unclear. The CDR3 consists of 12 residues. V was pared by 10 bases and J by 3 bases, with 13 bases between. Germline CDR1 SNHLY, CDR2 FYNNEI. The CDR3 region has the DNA TGTGCCACCCTTAGAGGCGGCTACGAGCAGTACTTC. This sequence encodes CATLRGGYEQYF.

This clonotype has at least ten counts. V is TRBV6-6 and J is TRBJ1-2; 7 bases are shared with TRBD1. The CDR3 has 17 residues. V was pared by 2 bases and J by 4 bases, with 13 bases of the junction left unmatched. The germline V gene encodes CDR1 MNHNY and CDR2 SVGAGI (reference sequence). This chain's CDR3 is CASSYRRDSPTRYGYTF. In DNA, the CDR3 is TGTGCCAGCAGTTACCGCCGGGACAGTCCTACCCGCTATGGCTACACCTTC.

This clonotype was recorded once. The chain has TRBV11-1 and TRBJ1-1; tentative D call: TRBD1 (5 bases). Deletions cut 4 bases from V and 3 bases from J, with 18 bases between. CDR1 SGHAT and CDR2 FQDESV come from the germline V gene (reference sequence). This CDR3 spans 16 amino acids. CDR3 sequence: CASSSAFGLGDTEAFF. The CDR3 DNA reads TGTGCCAGCAGCTCAGCTTTTGGGCTAGGGGACACTGAAGCTTTCTTT. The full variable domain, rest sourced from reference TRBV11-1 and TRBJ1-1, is EAEVAQSPRYKITEKSQAVAFWCDPISGHATLYWYRQILGQGPELLVQFQDESVVDDSQLPKDRFSAERLKGVDSTLKIQPAELGDSAMYLCASSSAFGLGDTEAFFGQGTRLTVV.

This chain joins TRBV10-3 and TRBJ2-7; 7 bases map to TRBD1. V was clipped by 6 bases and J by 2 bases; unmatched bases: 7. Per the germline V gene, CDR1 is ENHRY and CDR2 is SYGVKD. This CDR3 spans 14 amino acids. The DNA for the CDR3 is TGTGCCATCAGCACAGGGGAAGGTCCCTACGAGCAGTACTTC. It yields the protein CAISTGEGPYEQYF.

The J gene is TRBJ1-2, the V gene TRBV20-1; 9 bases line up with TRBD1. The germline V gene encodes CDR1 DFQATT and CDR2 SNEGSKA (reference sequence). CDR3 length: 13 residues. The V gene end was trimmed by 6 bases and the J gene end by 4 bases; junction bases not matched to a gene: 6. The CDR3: CSAPDRGGYGYTF. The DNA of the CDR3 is TGCAGTGCCCCGGACAGGGGTGGCTATGGCTACACCTTC.

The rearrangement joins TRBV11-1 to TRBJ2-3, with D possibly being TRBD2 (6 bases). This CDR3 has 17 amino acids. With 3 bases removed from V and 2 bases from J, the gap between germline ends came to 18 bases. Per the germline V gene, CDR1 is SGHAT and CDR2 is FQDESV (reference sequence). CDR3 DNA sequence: TGTGCCAGCAGCTTGAGGTACGGCGGGGCCAACACAGATACGCAGTATTTT. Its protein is CASSLRYGGANTDTQYF.

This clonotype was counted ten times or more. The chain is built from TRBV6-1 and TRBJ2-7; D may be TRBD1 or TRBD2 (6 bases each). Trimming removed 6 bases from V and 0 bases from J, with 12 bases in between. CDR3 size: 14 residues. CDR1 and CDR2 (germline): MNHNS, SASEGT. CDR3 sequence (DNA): TGTGCCAGCAGAAACGGGGGCAGCTCCTACGAGCAGTACTTC. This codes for CASRNGGSSYEQYF.

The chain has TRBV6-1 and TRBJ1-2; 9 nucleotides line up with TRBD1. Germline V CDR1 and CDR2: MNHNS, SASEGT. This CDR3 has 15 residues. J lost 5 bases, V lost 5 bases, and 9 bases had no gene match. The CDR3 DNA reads TGTGCCAGCAGTACCGGGACAGGGAGGAAATATGGCTACACCTTC. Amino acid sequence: CASSTGTGRKYGYTF.